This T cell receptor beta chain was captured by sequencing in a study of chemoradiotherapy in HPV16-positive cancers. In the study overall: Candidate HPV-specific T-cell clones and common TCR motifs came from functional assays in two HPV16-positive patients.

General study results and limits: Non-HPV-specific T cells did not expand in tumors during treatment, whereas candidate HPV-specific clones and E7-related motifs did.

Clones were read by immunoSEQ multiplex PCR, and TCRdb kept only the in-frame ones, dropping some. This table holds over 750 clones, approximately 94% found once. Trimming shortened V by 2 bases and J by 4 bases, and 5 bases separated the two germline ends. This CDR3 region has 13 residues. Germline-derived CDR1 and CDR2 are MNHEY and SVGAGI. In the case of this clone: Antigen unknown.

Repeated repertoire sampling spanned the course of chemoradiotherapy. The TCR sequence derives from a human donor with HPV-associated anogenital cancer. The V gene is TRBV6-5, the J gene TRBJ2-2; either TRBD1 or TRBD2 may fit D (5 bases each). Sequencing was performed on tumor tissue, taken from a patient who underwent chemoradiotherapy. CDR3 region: CASSYGGTGELFF. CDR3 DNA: TGTGCCAGCAGTTACGGGGGCACCGGGGAGCTGTTTTTT.